These 29 T cell receptor beta chains were all obtained from the same sample, sequenced in a study of PD-L1 blockade in urothelial cancer. Sequenced by immunoSEQ multiplex PCR; TCRdb stores in-frame clones only, minus some. This table has roughly 36,000 clones, about 89% appearing once. The sample was PBMCs, taken around atezolizumab (anti-PD-L1) treatment. Receptors were obtained from a man aged 55 to 69 with urothelial cancer.

The chain carries TRBV19 and TRBJ2-3, with 9 bases fitting TRBD2. Germline V gives CDR1 LNHDA, CDR2 SQIVND (reference sequence). V was clipped by 5 bases and J by 3 bases; unmatched bases: 12. The CDR3 spans 17 residues. CDR3 DNA sequence: TGTGCCAGTAGTTCCGGCCCGCGGGGGGGCTTGACAGATACGCAGTATTTT. Protein sequence: CASSSGPRGGLTDTQYF.

The gene calls are TRBV19 and TRBJ1-2, with 7 nucleotides matching TRBD1. Germline V CDR1 and CDR2: LNHDA, SQIVND (reference sequence). The CDR3 is made up of 14 amino acids. V trimming: 5 bases; J trimming: 4 bases; junction bases outside the gene matches: 7. The CDR3 loop reads CASSWDSLFYGYTF. CDR3 coding DNA: TGTGCCAGTAGTTGGGACAGCCTATTCTATGGCTACACCTTC.

V is TRBV7-7 and J is TRBJ2-7; no clear D. In germline, CDR1 is SSHAT, CDR2 FNYEAQ (reference sequence). The CDR3 runs 13 residues. V lost 8 bases, J lost 1 base, and 12 bases lay in between. CDR3 sequence reads: CASSIAESYEQYF. CDR3 DNA: TGTGCCAGCTCTATAGCCGAATCCTACGAGCAGTACTTC.

The rearrangement joins TRBV20-1 to TRBJ2-7, with D perhaps matching TRBD2 (5 bases). This CDR3 region has 11 residues. V shed 7 bases and J shed 2 bases, with 9 bases lying between them. In germline, CDR1 is DFQATT, CDR2 SNEGSKA (reference sequence). CDR3 protein: CSGTATYEQYF. CDR3 sequence (DNA): TGCAGTGGGACTGCAACCTACGAGCAGTACTTC.

The rearrangement links TRBV9 to TRBJ1-1; maybe TRBD1 (6 bases). Germline V gene sequence: CDR1 SGDLS, CDR2 YYNGEE. Trimming removed 1 base at V and 5 bases at J, with 12 bases between. There are 14 residues in the CDR3. The CDR3 bases are TGTGCCAGCAGCGTACTAAATAGGGGGACTGAAGCTTTCTTT. Translated, it gives CASSVLNRGTEAFF.

The chain carries TRBV28 and TRBJ2-4; TRBD2 might be the D (6 bases). Germline lookup yields CDR1 MDHEN and CDR2 SYDVKM. Trimming cost V 5 bases and J 1 base, with 12 bases left between them. This CDR3 is 15 amino acids long. CDR3 coding DNA: TGTGCCAGCAGTCCTCCGGAGGGGGCCAAAAACATTCAGTACTTC. It yields the protein CASSPPEGAKNIQYF.

This clone appeared once. The genes are TRBV27 and TRBJ1-2, with 10 bases fitting TRBD1. CDR1 and CDR2 (germline): MNHEY, SMNVEV (reference sequence). This CDR3 spans 16 amino acids. The V segment lost 4 bases and the J segment 5 bases; nucleotides outside the gene matches: 10. The chain's CDR3 is CASSSRTPGQGYGYTF. CDR3 coding DNA: TGTGCCAGCAGTTCCCGTACCCCGGGACAGGGGTATGGCTACACCTTC.

The chain carries TRBV27 and TRBJ2-2; 10 nucleotides line up with TRBD1. The CDR3 contains 20 residues. CDR1 and CDR2 from the germline V gene are MNHEY and SMNVEV (reference sequence). After removal of 5 bases from V and 1 base from J, the junction contained 16 bases not matched to a gene. CDR3 protein: CASSRRIGTGDVWNTGELFF. CDR3 nucleotides: TGTGCCAGCAGTCGGAGGATAGGGACAGGGGATGTGTGGAACACCGGGGAGCTGTTTTTT.

V usage is TRBV5-1 and J usage is TRBJ1-2; 7 nucleotides align to TRBD1. This CDR3 is 13 amino acids long. Unmatched junction bases numbered 4, after V lost 4 bases and J lost 4 bases. Germline CDR1 and CDR2: SGHRS and YFSETQ. The CDR3 here is CASSPGTVYGYTF. The CDR3 DNA is TGCGCCAGCAGCCCCGGGACAGTCTATGGCTACACCTTC.

The chain links TRBV11-2 to TRBJ1-2, with 10 bases fitting TRBD1. Trimming at V came to 2 bases and at J to 8 bases, leaving 5 bases not matched to a gene. The CDR3 spans 14 residues. CDR1 and CDR2 (germline): SGHAT, FQNNGV. The CDR3 loop reads CASSLLDRGLGYTF. The CDR3 region has the DNA TGTGCCAGCAGCTTATTAGACAGGGGGCTGGGCTACACCTTC.

The rearrangement joins TRBV9 to TRBJ2-3; TRBD2 matches 12 bases. V shed 1 base and J 4 bases; nucleotides not matched to a gene: 1. Germline V gene data show CDR1 as SGDLS and CDR2 as YYNGEE. This CDR3 comprises 15 residues. The CDR3 loop is CASSVLAGGADTQYF. The DNA for the CDR3 is TGTGCCAGCAGCGTACTAGCGGGAGGGGCAGATACGCAGTATTTT. The full variable domain, completed using reference TRBV9 and TRBJ2-3, is DSGVTQTPKHLITATGQRVTLRCSPRSGDLSVYWYQQSLDQGLQFLIQYYNGEERAKGNILERFSAQQFPDLHSELNLSSLELGDSALYFCASSVLAGGADTQYFGPGTRLTVL.

The chain uses TRBV7-2 and TRBJ1-5, with D possibly matching TRBD1 (5 bases). The V end lost 5 bases, the J end lost 5 bases, and 13 bases lay between the germline ends. The germline gives CDR1 SGHTA, CDR2 FQGNSA. The CDR3 contains 14 residues. CDR3 DNA sequence: TGTGCCAGCAGCCTGACAGACAGCTATCAGCCCCAGCATTTT. It codes for CASSLTDSYQPQHF.

This rearrangement joins TRBV19 to TRBJ1-1, with 9 bases aligning to TRBD1. The germline gives CDR1 LNHDA, CDR2 SQIVND (reference sequence). Germline trimming cut 6 bases from V and 3 bases from J; bases unmatched to any gene: 8. The CDR3 runs to 15 residues. The CDR3 nucleotides read TGTGCCAGTAGGACGGACAGGGGAAGGTACACTGAAGCTTTCTTT. It specifies CASRTDRGRYTEAFF. The whole variable domain, remainder taken from reference TRBV19 and TRBJ1-1, is DGGITQSPKYLFRKEGQNVTLSCEQNLNHDAMYWYRQDPGQGLRLIYYSQIVNDFQKGDIAEGYSVSREKKESFPLTVTSAQKNPTAFYLCASRTDRGRYTEAFFGQGTRLTVV.

The chain carries TRBV4-2 and TRBJ2-5; 8 bases match TRBD2. J lost 1 base, V lost 1 base, and 5 bases had no gene match. The germline V gene has CDR1 LGHNA and CDR2 YNFKEQ. The CDR3 sequence is 16 residues long. The CDR3 DNA reads as TGTGCCAGCAGCCAAGGTTCGAGCGGGAGCCAAGAGACCCAGTACTTC. It codes for CASSQGSSGSQETQYF.

The gene calls are TRBV10-3 and TRBJ2-4; 8 positions agree with TRBD2. V shed 9 bases and J 0 bases; nucleotides not matched to a gene: 4. Germline CDR1 is ENHRY and CDR2 is SYGVKD. This CDR3 is built from 14 residues. The CDR3 DNA is TGTGCCATTAGCGGGGAGGGAGCCAAAAACATTCAGTACTTC. It is translated as CAISGEGAKNIQYF.

This clone was observed a few times. This sequence joins TRBV7-9 and TRBJ1-3; D possibly corresponds to TRBD1 (5 bases). CDR1 and CDR2 (germline): SEHNR, FQNEAQ (reference sequence). The CDR3 is made up of 15 amino acids. V was shortened by 5 bases and J by 7 bases, with 18 bases between the two germline ends. The CDR3 loop is CASSQGPGRENTIYF. CDR3 nucleotide sequence: TGTGCCAGCAGCCAAGGGCCGGGACGGGAGAACACCATATATTTT.

The chain is built from TRBV7-2 and TRBJ1-1, with D unclear. V lost 5 bases and J 1 base, leaving 11 bases between the germline ends. The germline V gene has CDR1 SGHTA and CDR2 FQGNSA. This CDR3 region has 14 residues. CDR3 sequence reads: CASSTYGENTEAFF. DNA of the CDR3: TGTGCCAGCAGCACGTACGGGGAGAACACTGAAGCTTTCTTT. The entire variable domain, with the rest obtained from reference TRBV7-2 and TRBJ1-1, is as follows: GAGVSQSPSNKVTEKGKDVELRCDPISGHTALYWYRQSLGQGLEFLIYFQGNSAPDKSGLPSDRFSAERTGGSVSTLTIQRTQQEDSAVYLCASSTYGENTEAFFGQGTRLTVV.

The J gene is TRBJ2-4, the V gene TRBV30; 11 bases map to TRBD1. The CDR3 length is 15 residues. Trimming took 2 bases from V and 7 from J; bases not matched to a gene: 7. Germline-derived CDR1 and CDR2 are GTSNPN and SVGIG (reference sequence). The CDR3 is CAWSPGQGAWNIQYF. CDR3 bases: TGTGCCTGGAGTCCAGGACAGGGGGCGTGGAACATTCAGTACTTC.

This chain uses TRBV9 with TRBJ2-7, with 12 bases lining up with TRBD1. Per the germline V gene, CDR1 is SGDLS and CDR2 is YYNGEE. The CDR3 covers 15 residues. Unmatched junction bases numbered 9, after V lost 2 bases and J lost 9 bases. For the CDR3, the DNA is TGTGCCAGCAGCGTTACCGGGACAGGGGGCGAATTGCAGTACTTC. Protein product: CASSVTGTGGELQYF. Full variable domain (remainder filled in from reference TRBV9 and TRBJ2-7): DSGVTQTPKHLITATGQRVTLRCSPRSGDLSVYWYQQSLDQGLQFLIQYYNGEERAKGNILERFSAQQFPDLHSELNLSSLELGDSALYFCASSVTGTGGELQYFGPGTRLTVT.

The J gene is TRBJ2-5, the V gene TRBV18, with a possible D match to TRBD1 (6 bases). CDR1 and CDR2 (germline): KGHSH, LQKENI. This CDR3 spans 13 amino acids. V was cut by 7 bases and J by 5 bases, with 14 bases left in between. CDR3 loop: CASCQGQDETQYF. In nucleotides, the CDR3 is TGTGCCAGCTGTCAGGGACAAGACGAGACCCAGTACTTC.

The chain employs TRBV11-2 and TRBJ2-7; D perhaps matches TRBD1 (5 bases). Trimming took 3 bases from V and 6 from J, leaving 12 bases between them. Germline-derived CDR1 and CDR2 are SGHAT and FQNNGV. There are 13 residues in the CDR3. The CDR3 region has the DNA TGTGCCAGCAGCTTCGGCAGGGAACGCGAGCAGTACTTC. Translation: CASSFGREREQYF.

This sequence joins TRBV6-6 and TRBJ2-5; the match to TRBD1 covers 10 bases. The trim removed 2 bases at V and 3 bases at J, leaving 3 bases unmatched. From germline, CDR1 is MNHNY and CDR2 SVGAGI (reference sequence). The CDR3 is made up of 15 amino acids. This chain's CDR3 is CASSYPGTGEETQYF. In DNA, the CDR3 is TGTGCCAGCAGTTACCCTGGGACAGGGGAAGAGACCCAGTACTTC.

The rearrangement links TRBV16 to TRBJ2-1; possibly TRBD2 for D (7 bases). V was clipped by 2 bases and J by 11 bases, with 13 bases between them. Germline lookup yields CDR1 KGHSY and CDR2 FQNENV. This CDR3 has 13 residues. For the CDR3, the DNA is TGTGCCAGCAGCCAAGAAGGGGGGGGAAAGCAGTTCTTC. It specifies CASSQEGGGKQFF.

The CDR3: CASSPVGQVTDTQYF. The CDR3 DNA follows: TGTGCCAGCTCACCTGTAGGACAGGTAACAGATACGCAGTATTTT. The J gene is TRBJ2-3, the V gene TRBV18; 7 bases line up with TRBD1. Germline CDR1 and CDR2: KGHSH and LQKENI. The V segment lost 3 bases and the J segment 3 bases; nucleotides outside the gene matches: 6. The CDR3 runs to 15 residues.

The chain carries TRBV28 and TRBJ2-1; D perhaps matches TRBD2 (6 bases). The V end lost 9 bases, the J end lost 1 base, and 10 bases lay between the germline ends. The CDR3 extends over 13 amino acids. Looked up from germline, CDR1 is MDHEN and CDR2 is SYDVKM. The CDR3 sequence: CASAGLSYNEQFF. CDR3 sequence (DNA): TGTGCCAGTGCGGGACTGTCCTACAATGAGCAGTTCTTC.

The CDR3 DNA reads as TGTGCCAGCAGTTCCTCCGGGACTGGTGGATGGCCCCAGCATTTT. It yields the protein CASSSSGTGGWPQHF. This chain joins TRBV6-5 and TRBJ1-5; D is perhaps TRBD1 (5 bases). CDR1 is MNHEY, CDR2 SVGAGI, per germline. V lost 4 bases and J lost 9, with 19 bases in between. The CDR3 contains 15 residues.

The chain uses TRBV25-1 and TRBJ2-3; 9 bases map to TRBD2. With V trimmed by 0 bases and J by 4 bases, 8 bases remained unmatched. The CDR3 is made up of 17 amino acids. Looked up from germline, CDR1 is MGHDK and CDR2 is SYGVNS. CDR3 loop: CASSEYRAGGRPDTQYF. As DNA, the CDR3 is TGTGCCAGCAGTGAATATCGGGCGGGGGGGCGCCCAGATACGCAGTATTTT. Filled out from reference TRBV25-1 and TRBJ2-3, the complete variable domain reads EADIYQTPRYLVIGTGKKITLECSQTMGHDKMYWYQQDPGMELHLIHYSYGVNSTEKGDLSSESTVSRIRTEHFPLTLESARPSHTSQYLCASSEYRAGGRPDTQYFGPGTRLTVL.

This chain joins TRBV27 and TRBJ2-2, with TRBD2 matching over 11 bases. The CDR3 sequence is 16 residues long. The V and J ends lost 6 bases and 4 bases, in that order; junction bases with no gene match: 7. The V gene's germline CDR1 is MNHEY and CDR2 SMNVEV (reference sequence). For the CDR3, the DNA is TGTGCCAGCAGGGAAGTAGCGGGGGGGCGCACCGGGGAGCTGTTTTTT. It codes for CASREVAGGRTGELFF.

V gene TRBV2 combines with J gene TRBJ1-5, with a possible D match to TRBD1 (6 bases). CDR1 is SNHLY, CDR2 FYNNEI, per germline. This CDR3 has 15 residues. V lost 5 bases, J lost 2 bases, and 13 bases lay in between. The CDR3 is CASSSRGGGNQPQHF. The CDR3 DNA sequence: TGTGCCAGCAGTTCAAGGGGGGGTGGCAATCAGCCCCAGCATTTT.